This T cell receptor beta chain is drawn from a study of blood T cell repertoires in COVID-19. Generated by immunoSEQ multiplex PCR, the TCRdb table keeps only in-frame clones and is missing some. Found here are about 190,000 clones, approximately 78% of them singletons; the top ten hold approximately 3%. V dropped 0 bases and J dropped 4 bases, with 25 bases sitting between them. CDR3 length: 20 residues. Germline V gene sequence: CDR1 MNHNS, CDR2 SASEGT. The sequence derives from a woman of 80 years or more with active or convalescent COVID-19. The chain employs TRBV6-1 and TRBJ2-1; D may be TRBD2 (6 bases). Sequencing input: peripheral blood. As DNA, the CDR3 is TGTGCCAGCAGTGAAGCGATGGGGTTTCGAGGCGGGGCTGGATACAATGAGCAGTTCTTC. Encoded protein: CASSEAMGFRGGAGYNEQFF.